Presented here are 28 T cell receptor beta chains from one specimen sequenced in a study of blood T cell repertoires in COVID-19 (dated by TCRdb to the early 2020s). Libraries were made using the immunoSEQ multiplex PCR assay. TCRdb obtained this table from immuneACCESS and retained in-frame rearrangements with V and J assigned. These tables miss some clones; where compared with another copy, unresolved V genes account for less than half of the shortfall, and the remainder is unexplained. Across this sample there are fewer than 65,000 clones, with 79% seen only once. The ten largest clonotypes hold roughly 27% of the sample. The sample comprised peripheral blood. The receptors derive from a man in his sixties or seventies with acute or convalescent COVID-19.

The J gene is TRBJ1-2, the V gene TRBV5-5; tentative D call: TRBD1 (6 bases). The germline V and J ends were trimmed by 4 bases and 3 bases, with 16 bases remaining between them. The CDR3 contains 15 residues. In germline, CDR1 is SGHKS, CDR2 YYEKEE (reference sequence). CDR3 loop: CASSPGANRDYGYTF. The CDR3 nucleotides are TGTGCCAGCAGCCCAGGAGCCAACAGGGACTATGGCTACACCTTC.

V usage is TRBV5-4 and J usage is TRBJ1-6, with D perhaps TRBD1 (6 bases). Looked up from germline, CDR1 is SGHNT and CDR2 is YYREEE (reference sequence). This CDR3 has 15 residues. Trimming stripped 0 bases from V and 5 bases from J, with 9 bases between. The CDR3 sequence is CASSLDPGDNSPLHF. The CDR3 DNA reads as TGTGCCAGCAGCTTGGATCCAGGGGATAATTCACCCCTCCACTTT.

This chain links TRBV11-2 with TRBJ2-2, with a tentative D call TRBD2 (6 bases). The germline V gene encodes CDR1 SGHAT and CDR2 FQNNGV. The CDR3 covers 16 residues. The V and J ends lost 5 bases and 2 bases respectively, with 15 bases between them. CDR3 nucleotides: TGTGCCAGCAGCCCCCGAGTAGCGGTAAACACCGGGGAGCTGTTTTTT. The encoded protein is CASSPRVAVNTGELFF.

The chain is built from TRBV9 and TRBJ1-6; D is unresolved. The CDR3 totals 15 residues. Germline V gene data show CDR1 as SGDLS and CDR2 as YYNGEE. V was shortened by 3 bases and J by 0 bases, with 7 bases between the two germline ends. CDR3 sequence reads: CASSGRGSYNSPLHF. In DNA form, the CDR3 reads TGTGCCAGCAGCGGGCGGGGCTCCTATAATTCACCCCTCCACTTT.

The chain carries TRBV29-1 and TRBJ2-5; tentative D call: TRBD2 (6 bases). Germline CDR1 reads SQVTM; CDR2 reads ANQGSEA. The CDR3 contains 12 residues. The CDR3 is CASGTGEETQYF. CDR3 DNA: TGCGCCTCCGGGACGGGAGAAGAGACCCAGTACTTC.

The chain employs TRBV6-2 or TRBV6-3 and TRBJ2-7; 8 nucleotides line up with TRBD1. Germline lookup yields CDR1 MNHEY and CDR2 SVGEGT. Trimming cost V 2 bases and J 2 bases; bases outside gene matches: 5. CDR3 size: 15 residues. CDR3 loop: CASSYPRDRPYEQYF. In nucleotides, the CDR3 is TGTGCCAGCAGTTACCCTCGGGACAGGCCCTACGAGCAGTACTTC.

This chain links TRBV10-2 with TRBJ1-1; maybe TRBD1 (5 bases). The CDR3 sequence is 14 residues long. In germline, CDR1 is WSHSY, CDR2 SAAADI. V was shortened by 1 base and J by 5 bases, with 11 bases between the two germline ends. The CDR3 DNA sequence: TGCGCCAGCAGTGAGTTCCAGGGCTCGACTGAAGCTTTCTTT. Translating gives CASSEFQGSTEAFF.

This rearrangement joins TRBV7-9 to TRBJ1-1; tentative D call: TRBD1 (6 bases). The germline CDR1 and CDR2 sequences are SEHNR and FQNEAQ (reference sequence). With 7 bases removed from V and 6 bases from J, the gap between germline ends came to 21 bases. The CDR3 is made up of 15 amino acids. This CDR3 reads CASNSEGQGKAEAFF. CDR3 sequence (DNA): TGTGCCAGCAATTCCGAAGGGCAGGGGAAAGCTGAAGCTTTCTTT.

This clone turned up a few times. The chain has TRBV6-5 and TRBJ1-1, with D hard to call. Germline assignment: CDR1 MNHEY and CDR2 SVGAGI. V lost 6 bases, J lost 3 bases, and 11 bases lay in between. This CDR3 spans 13 amino acids. The CDR3 nucleotides read TGTGCCAGCAGACTCTCCGGGGACACTGAAGCTTTCTTT. Its translation: CASRLSGDTEAFF.

The rearrangement uses TRBV9 and TRBJ2-3, with TRBD2 identical over 9 bases. Germline V gives CDR1 SGDLS, CDR2 YYNGEE. The J segment lost 5 bases and the V segment lost 0 bases, leaving 7 bases of the junction unmatched. The CDR3 runs 16 residues. The CDR3 reads CASSVETTSGGDTQYF. The DNA for the CDR3 is TGTGCCAGCAGCGTAGAAACGACTAGCGGAGGAGATACGCAGTATTTT.

The rearrangement links TRBV2 to TRBJ2-2; 9 nucleotides match TRBD1. Germline assignment: CDR1 SNHLY and CDR2 FYNNEI. V lost 6 bases and J lost 5; bases outside the gene matches: 7. The CDR3 consists of 15 residues. As DNA, the CDR3 is TGTGCCAGCAGCGACAGGGGGAGGCGGACCGGGGAGCTGTTTTTT. Encoded protein: CASSDRGRRTGELFF.

The chain uses TRBV28 and TRBJ2-3; 7 nucleotides line up with TRBD2. This CDR3 comprises 21 residues. Per the germline V gene, CDR1 is MDHEN and CDR2 is SYDVKM. The V and J ends lost 6 bases and 0 bases, in that order; junction bases with no gene match: 24. For the CDR3, the DNA is TGTGCCAGCAGCCCACAGGTTTGGCGGGGGATCACGTCTACTAGCACAGATACGCAGTATTTT. This encodes CASSPQVWRGITSTSTDTQYF.

The chain has TRBV7-3 and TRBJ2-1; a possible D gene is TRBD2 (5 bases). Between the trimmed V and J ends, which lost 1 base and 7 bases, there was a span of 17 bases. The CDR3 loop spans 16 amino acids. CDR1 is SGHTA and CDR2 is FQGTGA in the germline V gene. This CDR3 is CASSLITGYVWNEQFF. DNA for the CDR3: TGTGCCAGCAGCTTAATAACGGGATATGTGTGGAATGAGCAGTTCTTC.

V is TRBV5-1 and J is TRBJ1-1; D remains unclear. CDR1 SGHRS and CDR2 YFSETQ come from the germline V gene. V was trimmed by 3 bases and J by 1 base, leaving 13 bases between them. The CDR3 extends over 15 amino acids. CDR3 sequence: CASSYGREANTEAFF. CDR3 DNA: TGCGCCAGCAGCTACGGACGGGAGGCGAACACTGAAGCTTTCTTT.

J is TRBJ2-3 and V is TRBV4-2; TRBD1 matches at 7 bases. This CDR3 has 15 amino acids. J gave up 2 bases and V 5 bases, and 7 bases lay outside the gene matches. The V gene's germline CDR1 is LGHNA and CDR2 YNFKEQ. The CDR3 region is CASSARGQLTDTQYF. The CDR3 nucleotides are TGTGCCAGCAGCGCAAGGGGACAGCTCACAGATACGCAGTATTTT.

This chain joins TRBV7-6 and TRBJ2-5; 10 bases are shared with TRBD1. The CDR3 extends over 16 amino acids. V trimming: 5 bases; J trimming: 5 bases; junction bases outside the gene matches: 11. Germline V CDR1 and CDR2: SGHVS, FNYEAQ. The CDR3 region is CASSRGQGRPRETQYF. DNA of the CDR3: TGTGCCAGCAGCCGGGGACAGGGGCGACCTCGGGAGACCCAGTACTTC.

This clone was seen a handful of times. V is TRBV19 and J is TRBJ2-3; 11 bases are shared with TRBD2. Unmatched junction bases numbered 7, after V lost 6 bases and J lost 2 bases. This CDR3 is 16 amino acids long. Germline CDR1 LNHDA, CDR2 SQIVND (reference sequence). The CDR3 here is CASSLIAGGTTDTQYF. The CDR3 DNA follows: TGTGCCAGTAGCCTCATAGCGGGGGGGACCACAGATACGCAGTATTTT.

The table lists this clone with a few counts. J is TRBJ2-1 and V is TRBV12-5, with TRBD2 matching over 14 bases. Germline loops: CDR1 LGHNT, CDR2 FRNRAP. V was clipped by 6 bases and J by 7 bases; unmatched bases: 5. There are 15 residues in the CDR3. CDR3 nucleotides: TGTGCTAGTGGCCTGGGACTAGCGGGAGATAATGAGCAGTTCTTC. This gives the protein CASGLGLAGDNEQFF.

This clone came up once. This chain links TRBV5-5 with TRBJ2-5, with unresolved D. CDR1 is SGHKS, CDR2 YYEKEE, per germline (reference sequence). V shed 0 bases and J shed 4 bases, with 4 bases lying between them. CDR3 length: 12 residues. This CDR3 reads CASSLAGETQYF. CDR3 DNA: TGTGCCAGCAGCTTGGCCGGAGAGACCCAGTACTTC. Combining the CDR3 with reference TRBV5-5 and TRBJ2-5 gives the whole variable domain DAGVTQSPTHLIKTRGQQVTLRCSPISGHKSVSWYQQVLGQGPQFIFQYYEKEERGRGNFPDRFSARQFPNYSSELNVNALLLGDSALYLCASSLAGETQYFGPGTRLLVL.

The rearrangement links TRBV19 to TRBJ2-3, with 10 positions matching TRBD2. The CDR3 spans 14 residues. Germline CDR1 LNHDA, CDR2 SQIVND (reference sequence). The trim removed 6 bases at V and 5 bases at J, leaving 5 bases unmatched. CDR3 sequence: CASRTSGLLDTQYF. The DNA of the CDR3 is TGTGCCAGTAGGACTAGCGGGCTCCTAGATACGCAGTATTTT.

J is TRBJ1-3 and V is TRBV6-6, with a tentative D call TRBD1 (5 bases). The length of the CDR3 is 14 residues. V gave up 7 bases and J gave up 0 bases, with 10 bases separating them. Germline assignment: CDR1 MNHNY and CDR2 SVGAGI (reference sequence). Written as DNA, the CDR3 is TGTGCCAGCACCTTCGGGGGCTCTGGAAACACCATATATTTT. Protein: CASTFGGSGNTIYF.

V gene TRBV7-8 combines with J gene TRBJ1-6; tentative D call: TRBD1 (6 bases). CDR3 length equals 17 residues. Trimming left V 1 base short and J 0 bases short, with 10 bases between. The germline CDR1 and CDR2 sequences are SGHVS and FQNEAQ. The CDR3 spells CASSLEGGVSYNSPLHF. The CDR3 region has the DNA TGTGCCAGCAGCTTAGAAGGGGGGGTCTCCTATAATTCACCCCTCCACTTT.

This chain links TRBV29-1 with TRBJ1-1; D not certain. Germline CDR1 is SQVTM and CDR2 is ANQGSEA. The CDR3 is 17 amino acids. Trimming removed 4 bases at V and 1 base at J, with 22 bases between. The CDR3 sequence is CSVVPRTLGAENTEAFF. CDR3 bases: TGCAGCGTTGTGCCCCGAACATTAGGTGCGGAGAACACTGAAGCTTTCTTT.

The rearrangement uses TRBV6-5 and TRBJ2-7, with 7 bases that match TRBD1. This CDR3 comprises 12 residues. The V gene end was trimmed by 6 bases and the J gene end by 5 bases; junction bases not matched to a gene: 4. Germline V gives CDR1 MNHEY, CDR2 SVGAGI. The CDR3 is CASRGDRDEQYF. In DNA, the CDR3 is TGTGCCAGCAGAGGCGACAGGGACGAGCAGTACTTC.

This clone was counted only a few times. The genes are TRBV25-1 and TRBJ2-7; 8 bases are shared with TRBD1. V lost 3 bases, J lost 2 bases, and 6 bases stayed unmatched. Germline CDR1 and CDR2: MGHDK and SYGVNS. There are 15 residues in the CDR3. DNA of the CDR3: TGTGCCAGCAGTGACTGGACAGGGACGACCTACGAGCAGTACTTC. Translated: CASSDWTGTTYEQYF.

This chain joins TRBV28 and TRBJ2-7; 13 bases agree with TRBD2. The CDR3 loop spans 17 amino acids. The junction had 10 bases not matched to a gene; V was cut back by 6 bases and J by 2 bases. CDR1 MDHEN and CDR2 SYDVKM come from the germline V gene. The CDR3 spells CASSQLAGGGSPYEQYF. CDR3 DNA sequence: TGTGCCAGCAGCCAACTAGCGGGGGGGGGCAGCCCCTACGAGCAGTACTTC.

The chain is built from TRBV11-2 and TRBJ2-1; 9 bases map to TRBD2. This CDR3 has 16 amino acids. Germline V gene lookup returns CDR1 SGHAT and CDR2 FQNNGV. Trimming cost V 1 base and J 4 bases; bases outside gene matches: 5. The CDR3 DNA reads TGTGCCAGCAGCTTAGCAGCGGGAGGTGGGTACAATGAGCAGTTCTTC. Encoded protein: CASSLAAGGGYNEQFF.

This chain uses TRBV5-1 with TRBJ2-2; TRBD1 matches at 7 bases. V dropped 4 bases and J dropped 8; count of bases not matched to a gene: 11. Germline assignment: CDR1 SGHRS and CDR2 YFSETQ. The CDR3 spans 15 residues. The chain's CDR3 is CASSNPDRERGELFF. CDR3 sequence (DNA): TGCGCCAGCAGCAACCCTGACAGGGAACGGGGGGAGCTGTTTTTT.